This T cell receptor (beta chain) appears in the sequencing data of a study of radiotherapy plus CTLA-4 blockade in lung cancer (dated by TCRdb to about 2018). About the investigation overall: Objective responses occurred in around 19% of enrolled patients, and less than 35% achieved disease control.

Results and caveats for the whole study, not just this receptor: The strongest predictors of response, as reported, were early dynamic changes in blood T cell clones along with a rise in serum interferon-beta after radiation. TCR clones derived from tumors expanded in peripheral blood after treatment with radiotherapy and ipilimumab.

Trimming removed 4 bases from V and 7 bases from J; the gene matches leave 11 bases unexplained. There are 15 amino acids in the CDR3, from cysteine to phenylalanine inclusive. Of the read, only the CDR3 DNA is kept; its 45 bases are in frame from base 1. For CDR1 and CDR2, the germline V gene (reference sequence) lists MNHEY and SMNVEV. Focal radiation therapy combined with CTLA-4 blockade (ipilimumab) was tested in patients with chemo-refractory metastatic non-small-cell lung cancer. Receptor amplification or capture employed the immunoSEQ multiplex PCR assay. This is the immuneACCESS table as TCRdb keeps it, with only in-frame sequences that have V and J called. A part of the clones is gone; compared with another copy, unresolved V genes explain less than half, and the rest is unexplained. For this sample there are tens of thousands of clones; 79% appear just once. Approximately 9.3% of the sample is held by the ten biggest clonotypes.

To note about this clone: This receptor's antigen is unknown. It has no much larger one-base neighbor in the sample; base qualities were not kept.

The sequencing here drew on peripheral blood, taken from a patient treated with radiotherapy plus ipilimumab. The chain couples TRBV27 to TRBJ2-7, with TRBD2 identical over 9 junction bases. The sequence came from a human donor with non-small cell lung cancer who had a complete response to radiotherapy plus ipilimumab. CDR3 region: CASSSRSSGGREQYF. The DNA sequence follows: TGTGCCAGCAGTTCCCGTAGTAGCGGGGGTCGAGAGCAGTACTTC.